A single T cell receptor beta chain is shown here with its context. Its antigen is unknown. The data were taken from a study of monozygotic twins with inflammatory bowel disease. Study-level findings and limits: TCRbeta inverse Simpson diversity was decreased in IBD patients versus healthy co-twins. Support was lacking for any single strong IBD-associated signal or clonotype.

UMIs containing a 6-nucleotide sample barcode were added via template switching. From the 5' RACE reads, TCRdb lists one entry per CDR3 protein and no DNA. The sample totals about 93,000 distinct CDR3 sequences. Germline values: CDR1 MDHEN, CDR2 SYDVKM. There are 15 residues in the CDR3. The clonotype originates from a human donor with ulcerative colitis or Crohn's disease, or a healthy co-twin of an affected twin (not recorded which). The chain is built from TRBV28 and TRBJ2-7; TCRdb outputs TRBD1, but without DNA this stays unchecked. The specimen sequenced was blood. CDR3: CASSRSLSTNYEQYF.